Below are 30 T cell receptor beta chains sequenced from a single sample in a study of memory CD4+ T cells and cytomegalovirus serostatus. This table comes from immunoSEQ multiplex PCR, and its TCRdb copy is limited to in-frame clones, with some not included. Of about 96,000 clones detected, over 70% appear once; the ten largest clones hold 3.5% to 4%. The sort gate was single viable CD3+CD4+CD8-CD45RO+ cells for memory CD4+ T cells. Sequencing was done on a sample of memory CD4+ T cells from blood. The receptors shown here come from an adult in good health and CMV-seropositive.

The gene calls are TRBV4-1 and TRBJ2-3; D possibly corresponds to TRBD2 (6 bases). The CDR3 length is 17 residues. The ends were cut back, 4 bases at V and 0 bases at J, with 17 bases in the middle. CDR1 MGHRA and CDR2 YSYEKL come from the germline V gene. This CDR3 is CASSPIRETSSTDTQYF. CDR3 sequence (DNA): TGCGCCAGCAGCCCGATACGGGAGACATCGAGCACAGATACGCAGTATTTT.

The rearrangement joins TRBV14 to TRBJ2-7; TRBD1 might be the D (6 bases). Trimming removed 4 bases from V and 0 bases from J, with 19 bases in between. CDR3 size: 17 residues. Germline V lookup: CDR1 SGHDN, CDR2 FVKESK. CDR3 bases: TGTGCCAGCAGCCCCAGGCTAGGAAGGGGGAGCTCCTACGAGCAGTACTTC. This sequence encodes CASSPRLGRGSSYEQYF.

V and J are TRBV4-3 and TRBJ2-3, with unresolved D. The CDR3 has 13 amino acids. From germline, CDR1 is LGHNA and CDR2 YSLEER. Trimming removed 2 bases at V and 0 bases at J, with 3 bases between. CDR3 DNA: TGCGCCAGCAGCCAAAGTAGCACAGATACGCAGTATTTT. Protein sequence: CASSQSSTDTQYF.

This clone was seen a single time. The J gene is TRBJ1-4, the V gene TRBV19; D is undetermined. CDR3 length equals 15 residues. The germline V gene has CDR1 LNHDA and CDR2 SQIVND (reference sequence). Trimming removed 4 bases from V and 8 bases from J, with 17 bases in between. CDR3 sequence: CASSTRSGVTEKLFF. CDR3 in DNA: TGTGCCAGTAGTACCCGGTCCGGGGTCACGGAAAAACTGTTTTTT.

V is TRBV5-4 and J is TRBJ1-1; weak D call: TRBD1 (5 bases). CDR1 and CDR2 from the germline V gene are SGHNT and YYREEE (reference sequence). Deletions cut 1 base from V and 1 base from J, with 11 bases between. The CDR3 loop spans 15 amino acids. The CDR3 loop is CASSLSIRGNTEAFF. CDR3 sequence (DNA): TGTGCCAGCAGCTTGTCGATTAGGGGGAACACTGAAGCTTTCTTT.

CDR3 sequence: CASSPPRGAGNTIYF. CDR3 DNA sequence: TGTGCCAGCAGCCCACCGCGGGGGGCTGGAAACACCATATATTTT. J is TRBJ1-3 and V is TRBV9, with D perhaps matching TRBD1 (5 bases). Trimming stripped 4 bases from V and 2 bases from J, with 13 bases between. This CDR3 spans 15 amino acids. The germline CDR1 and CDR2 sequences are SGDLS and YYNGEE.

This chain joins TRBV5-6 and TRBJ1-2, with D perhaps TRBD1 (6 bases). The CDR3 totals 15 residues. Per the germline V gene, CDR1 is SGHDT and CDR2 is YYEEEE. The V end lost 4 bases, the J end lost 3 bases, and 16 bases lay between the germline ends. CDR3 residues: CASSLSRGGDYGYTF. In DNA form, the CDR3 reads TGTGCCAGCAGCCTCTCGAGGGGGGGAGACTATGGCTACACCTTC.

J is TRBJ2-7 and V is TRBV7-2; a weak D match, TRBD2 (6 bases). Germline CDR1 and CDR2: SGHTA and FQGNSA. The V and J ends lost 5 bases and 0 bases respectively, with 11 bases between them. The CDR3 is 14 amino acids. The CDR3 DNA is TGTGCCAGCAGCCAGGGACTGATCTCCTACGAGCAGTACTTC. It codes for CASSQGLISYEQYF. Combining the CDR3 with reference TRBV7-2 and TRBJ2-7 gives the whole variable domain GAGVSQSPSNKVTEKGKDVELRCDPISGHTALYWYRQSLGQGLEFLIYFQGNSAPDKSGLPSDRFSAERTGGSVSTLTIQRTQQEDSAVYLCASSQGLISYEQYFGPGTRLTVT.

This clone was observed a few times. The rearrangement joins TRBV30 to TRBJ1-2; D is ambiguous. The CDR3 loop spans 11 amino acids. From germline, CDR1 is GTSNPN and CDR2 SVGIG (reference sequence). Trimming removed 8 bases at V and 6 bases at J, with 13 bases between. The CDR3 nucleotides read TGTGCCGGCAATCTCGGAAATGGCTACACCTTC. Its translation is CAGNLGNGYTF.

V gene TRBV10-3 combines with J gene TRBJ2-3, with 8 bases fitting TRBD2. This CDR3 is 18 amino acids long. Trimming at V came to 1 base and at J to 4 bases, leaving 13 bases not matched to a gene. Germline V lookup: CDR1 ENHRY, CDR2 SYGVKD. CDR3 sequence reads: CAISEYGPSGSFADTQYF. CDR3 DNA sequence: TGTGCCATCAGTGAGTATGGGCCCAGCGGGAGTTTCGCAGATACGCAGTATTTT.

Regarding this clone: Germline is not matched at one junction end, which may reflect a read error. This CDR3 reads CASSVAADTGETRYF. CDR3 coding DNA: TGTGCCAGTAGTGTCGCGGCCGACACCGGGGAGACCCGGTACTTC. The chain employs TRBV19 and TRBJ2-5; TRBD2 might be the D (5 bases). The CDR3 is 15 residues long. Germline CDR1 is LNHDA and CDR2 is SQIVND (reference sequence).

The gene calls are TRBV7-8 and TRBJ2-4; D not resolved. Trimming took off 0 bases at V and 6 bases at J, with 12 bases between the two ends. Germline-derived CDR1 and CDR2 are SGHVS and FQNEAQ. The CDR3 is 15 residues long. The CDR3 loop is CASSLAYGSPNIQYF. The CDR3 DNA is TGTGCCAGCAGCTTAGCCTATGGGTCCCCAAACATTCAGTACTTC.

This CDR3 is CASSEEHLSTDTQYF. CDR3 nucleotides: TGTGCCAGCAGTGAAGAGCACCTTAGCACAGATACGCAGTATTTT. V usage is TRBV2 and J usage is TRBJ2-3; D is unresolved. The CDR3 is 15 residues long. Germline values: CDR1 SNHLY, CDR2 FYNNEI. The germline V and J ends were trimmed by 1 base and 0 bases, with 8 bases remaining between them.

V and J are TRBV15 and TRBJ1-1, with a tentative D call TRBD1 (5 bases). CDR3 size: 14 residues. CDR1 is LNHNV, CDR2 YYDKDF, per germline (reference sequence). V was cut by 1 base and J by 4 bases, with 10 bases left in between. The CDR3 DNA is TGTGCCACCAGCAGAGCGAGGGGAGGCACTGAAGCTTTCTTT. Its translation is CATSRARGGTEAFF.

This clone was recorded a few times. The rearrangement links TRBV15 to TRBJ2-7; TRBD2 matches 9 bases. The J segment lost 5 bases and the V segment lost 6 bases, leaving 11 bases of the junction unmatched. Germline CDR1 is LNHNV and CDR2 is YYDKDF (reference sequence). There are 15 residues in the CDR3. CDR3 nucleotides: TGTGCCACCAGGAACCCTGCGGGAGGGACCCACGAGCAGTACTTC. Translated: CATRNPAGGTHEQYF.

The chain employs TRBV6-1 and TRBJ1-5; 9 bases fit TRBD1. The germline V gene encodes CDR1 MNHNS and CDR2 SASEGT. The CDR3 consists of 17 residues. J was trimmed by 0 bases and V by 6 bases; bases with no gene match: 9. The CDR3 DNA sequence: TGTGCCAGCAGGGAATTACAGGGGGCTGGTAGCAATCAGCCCCAGCATTTT. It specifies CASRELQGAGSNQPQHF.

The chain carries TRBV9 and TRBJ1-2; the match to TRBD1 covers 11 bases. V gave up 4 bases and J gave up 5 bases; unmatched junction bases: 7. This CDR3 region has 15 residues. Germline V gives CDR1 SGDLS, CDR2 YYNGEE. CDR3 protein: CASSTGTGGWYGYTF. The CDR3 coding sequence is TGTGCCAGCAGCACAGGGACAGGGGGGTGGTATGGCTACACCTTC.

The chain couples TRBV25-1 to TRBJ1-3; the D gene is possibly TRBD1 (5 bases). V lost 4 bases and J 0 bases, leaving 13 bases between the germline ends. Per germline, CDR1 MGHDK and CDR2 SYGVNS. CDR3 size: 16 residues. The DNA of the CDR3 is TGTGCCAGCAGTGGAACCACAGGCTCCTCTGGAAACACCATATATTTT. Translation gives CASSGTTGSSGNTIYF.

The rearrangement links TRBV28 to TRBJ1-2; D unresolved. The CDR3 is 11 residues long. Germline V gene sequence: CDR1 MDHEN, CDR2 SYDVKM. Trimming shortened V by 8 bases and J by 1 base, and 5 bases separated the two germline ends. The CDR3 DNA is TGTGCCAGCCGGGATAACTATGGCTACACCTTC. This sequence encodes CASRDNYGYTF.

The gene calls are TRBV9 and TRBJ2-3, with D possibly being TRBD1 (5 bases). Looked up from germline, CDR1 is SGDLS and CDR2 is YYNGEE. Trimming pared 0 bases from V and 2 bases from J, leaving 7 bases between. The CDR3 spans 14 residues. The CDR3 loop reads CASSVAGNTDTQYF. The CDR3 bases are TGTGCCAGCAGCGTAGCAGGGAACACAGATACGCAGTATTTT.

The chain's CDR3 is CSANPFGTDTQYF. The CDR3 nucleotides are TGCAGCGCTAACCCTTTCGGCACAGATACGCAGTATTTT. This chain uses TRBV29-1 with TRBJ2-3; D gene uncertain. The CDR3 is 13 residues long. The V gene's germline CDR1 is SQVTM and CDR2 ANQGSEA. V was trimmed by 7 bases and J by 1 base, leaving 12 bases between them.

This chain connects TRBV5-1 to TRBJ2-2, with D possibly being TRBD1 or TRBD2 (6 bases each). The germline CDR1 and CDR2 sequences are SGHRS and YFSETQ. This CDR3 has 16 amino acids. Trimming took off 4 bases at V and 7 bases at J, with 20 bases between the two ends. CDR3 sequence (DNA): TGCGCCAGCAGCCTTGGGGCCAGGGGAGGCGGCGGGGAGCTGTTTTTT. The encoded protein is CASSLGARGGGGELFF.

This rearrangement joins TRBV4-1 to TRBJ1-1; maybe TRBD1 (5 bases). V shed 0 bases and J shed 5 bases, with 16 bases lying between them. This CDR3 contains 16 residues. Looked up from germline, CDR1 is MGHRA and CDR2 is YSYEKL. The CDR3 nucleotides are TGCGCCAGCAGCCAAGATCTACGGGGCTTGGGTACTGAAGCTTTCTTT. It codes for CASSQDLRGLGTEAFF.

The CDR3: CASSQRPLNEQFF. CDR3 nucleotides: TGTGCCAGCAGCCAGCGACCCTTAAATGAGCAGTTCTTC. This rearrangement joins TRBV14 to TRBJ2-1; D not resolved. This CDR3 contains 13 residues. Germline V gene sequence: CDR1 SGHDN, CDR2 FVKESK. The germline V and J ends were trimmed by 3 bases and 7 bases, with 10 bases remaining between them.

V gene TRBV7-2 combines with J gene TRBJ1-6; no reliable D call. CDR3 length equals 15 residues. Germline V gene data show CDR1 as SGHTA and CDR2 as FQGNSA. V lost 1 base to trimming and J lost 0 bases, with 4 bases between them. Written as DNA, the CDR3 is TGTGCCAGCAGCTTAGAGAGCTCCTATAATTCACCCCTCCACTTT. Its protein is CASSLESSYNSPLHF.

The chain carries TRBV5-1 and TRBJ2-5; 13 bases map to TRBD2. The CDR3 extends over 18 amino acids. Germline-derived CDR1 and CDR2 are SGHRS and YFSETQ. V was pared by 4 bases and J by 5 bases, with 14 bases of the junction left unmatched. This CDR3 reads CASSLGLAGAGEGETQYF. CDR3 bases: TGCGCCAGCAGCCTAGGACTAGCGGGAGCAGGAGAGGGGGAGACCCAGTACTTC.

The chain is built from TRBV6-5 and TRBJ2-7, with D tentatively TRBD1 or TRBD2 (7 bases each). V lost 7 bases and J 6 bases, leaving 19 bases between the germline ends. Germline lookup yields CDR1 MNHEY and CDR2 SVGAGI. The CDR3 is 14 residues long. For the CDR3, the DNA is TGTGCCAGCACCTGGGGGGGAGGGGGCTCCGAGCAGTACTTC. Encoded protein: CASTWGGGGSEQYF.

This rearrangement joins TRBV7-2 to TRBJ2-2, with D unresolved. The V end was cut by 5 bases, the J end by 7 bases, with 17 bases between. This CDR3 region has 15 residues. The germline CDR1 and CDR2 sequences are SGHTA and FQGNSA. CDR3 bases: TGTGCCAGCAGCCTGAGGCCCTCTCTGGGCGGGGAGCTGTTTTTT. Amino acid sequence: CASSLRPSLGGELFF.

This clone has a single count. This chain links TRBV7-6 with TRBJ1-1, with D uncertain. The germline V and J ends were trimmed by 5 bases and 1 base, with 14 bases remaining between them. The CDR3 is 15 residues long. Germline V gives CDR1 SGHVS, CDR2 FNYEAQ. CDR3 loop: CASSTVGQTNTEAFF. CDR3 nucleotides: TGTGCCAGCAGCACCGTGGGTCAGACGAACACTGAAGCTTTCTTT.

This clone was recorded a few times. The chain has TRBV27 and TRBJ1-1; 8 bases match TRBD1. Germline values: CDR1 MNHEY, CDR2 SMNVEV (reference sequence). The CDR3 contains 15 residues. V dropped 5 bases and J dropped 7; count of bases not matched to a gene: 12. The CDR3 nucleotides read TGTGCCAGCAGTCGAGGACAGGGTGCCCCCCTTGAAGCTTTCTTT. It translates to CASSRGQGAPLEAFF.